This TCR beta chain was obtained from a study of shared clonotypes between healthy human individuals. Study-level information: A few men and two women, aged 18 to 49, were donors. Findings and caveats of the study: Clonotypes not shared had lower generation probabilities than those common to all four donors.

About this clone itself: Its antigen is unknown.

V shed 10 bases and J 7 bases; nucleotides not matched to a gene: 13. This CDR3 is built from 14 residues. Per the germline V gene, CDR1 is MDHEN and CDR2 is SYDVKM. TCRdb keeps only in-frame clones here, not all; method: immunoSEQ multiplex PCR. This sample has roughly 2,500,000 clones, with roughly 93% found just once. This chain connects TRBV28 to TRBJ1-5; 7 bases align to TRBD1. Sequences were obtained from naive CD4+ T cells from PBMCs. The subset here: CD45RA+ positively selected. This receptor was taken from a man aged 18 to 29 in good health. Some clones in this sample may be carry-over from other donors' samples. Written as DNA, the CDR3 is TGTGCCACCGATAGGAGGGGGCGCCCCCAGCCCCAGCATTTT. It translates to CATDRRGRPQPQHF.